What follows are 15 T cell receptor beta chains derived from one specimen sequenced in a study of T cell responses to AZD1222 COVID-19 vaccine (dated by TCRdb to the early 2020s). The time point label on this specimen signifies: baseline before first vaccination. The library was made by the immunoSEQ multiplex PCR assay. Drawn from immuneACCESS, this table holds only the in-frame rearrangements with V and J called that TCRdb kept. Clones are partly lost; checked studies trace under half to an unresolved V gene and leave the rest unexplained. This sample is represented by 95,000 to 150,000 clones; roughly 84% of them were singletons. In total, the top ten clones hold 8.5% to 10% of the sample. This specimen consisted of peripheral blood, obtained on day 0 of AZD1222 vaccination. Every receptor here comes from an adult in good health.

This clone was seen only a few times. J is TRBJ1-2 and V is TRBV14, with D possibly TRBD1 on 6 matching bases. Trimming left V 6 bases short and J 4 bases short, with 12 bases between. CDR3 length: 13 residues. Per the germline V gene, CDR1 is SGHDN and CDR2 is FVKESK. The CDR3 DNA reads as TGTGCCAGCAGTCCCGACAGGATCTATGGCTACACCTTC. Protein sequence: CASSPDRIYGYTF. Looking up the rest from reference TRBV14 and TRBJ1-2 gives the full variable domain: EAGVTQFPSHSVIEKGQTVTLRCDPISGHDNLYWYRRVMGKEIKFLLHFVKESKQDESGMPNNRFLAERTGGTYSTLKVQPAELEDSGVYFCASSPDRIYGYTFGSGTRLTVV.

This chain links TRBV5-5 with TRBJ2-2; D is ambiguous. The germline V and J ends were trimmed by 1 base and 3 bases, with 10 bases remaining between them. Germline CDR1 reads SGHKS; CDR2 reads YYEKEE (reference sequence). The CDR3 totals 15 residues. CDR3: CASSLTVTHTGELFF. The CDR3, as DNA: TGTGCCAGCAGCTTGACGGTTACTCACACCGGGGAGCTGTTTTTT. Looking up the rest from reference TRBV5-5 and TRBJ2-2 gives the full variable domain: DAGVTQSPTHLIKTRGQQVTLRCSPISGHKSVSWYQQVLGQGPQFIFQYYEKEERGRGNFPDRFSARQFPNYSSELNVNALLLGDSALYLCASSLTVTHTGELFFGEGSRLTVL.

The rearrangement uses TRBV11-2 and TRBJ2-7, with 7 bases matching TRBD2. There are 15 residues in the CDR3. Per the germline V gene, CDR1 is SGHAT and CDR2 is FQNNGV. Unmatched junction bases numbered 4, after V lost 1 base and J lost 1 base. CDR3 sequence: CASSLGMGGSYEQYF. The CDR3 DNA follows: TGTGCCAGCAGCTTAGGTATGGGGGGGTCCTACGAGCAGTACTTC. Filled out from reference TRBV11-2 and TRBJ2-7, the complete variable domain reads EAGVAQSPRYKIIEKRQSVAFWCNPISGHATLYWYQQILGQGPKLLIQFQNNGVVDDSQLPKDRFSAERLKGVDSTLKIQPAKLEDSAVYLCASSLGMGGSYEQYFGPGTRLTVT.

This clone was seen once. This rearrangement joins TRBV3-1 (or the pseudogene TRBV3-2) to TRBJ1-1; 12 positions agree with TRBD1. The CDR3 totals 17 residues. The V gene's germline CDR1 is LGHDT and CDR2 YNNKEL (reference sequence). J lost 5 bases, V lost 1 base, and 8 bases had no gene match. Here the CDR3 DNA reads TGTGCCAGCAGCCAAGGTGAGGGACAGGGGGCGCGGACTGAAGCTTTCTTT. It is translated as CASSQGEGQGARTEAFF.

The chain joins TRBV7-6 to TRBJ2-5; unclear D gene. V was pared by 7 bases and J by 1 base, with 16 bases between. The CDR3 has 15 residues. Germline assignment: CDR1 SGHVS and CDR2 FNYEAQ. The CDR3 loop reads CASTAYDGRQETQYF. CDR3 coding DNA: TGTGCCAGCACCGCGTATGACGGGCGCCAAGAGACCCAGTACTTC.

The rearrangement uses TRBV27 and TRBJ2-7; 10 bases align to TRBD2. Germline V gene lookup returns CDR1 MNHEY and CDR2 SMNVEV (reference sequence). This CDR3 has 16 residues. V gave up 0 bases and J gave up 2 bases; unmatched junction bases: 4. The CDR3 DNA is TGTGCCAGCAGTTTATCGGGGAGCGGGGGGGCCTACGAGCAGTACTTC. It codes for CASSLSGSGGAYEQYF.

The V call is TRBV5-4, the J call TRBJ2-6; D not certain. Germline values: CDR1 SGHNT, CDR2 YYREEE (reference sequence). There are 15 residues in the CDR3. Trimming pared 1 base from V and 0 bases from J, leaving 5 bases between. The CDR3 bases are TGTGCCAGCAGCTTGAGTGTCTCTGGGGCCAACGTCCTGACTTTC. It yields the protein CASSLSVSGANVLTF. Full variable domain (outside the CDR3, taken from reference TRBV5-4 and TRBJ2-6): ETGVTQSPTHLIKTRGQQVTLRCSSQSGHNTVSWYQQALGQGPQFIFQYYREEENGRGNFPPRFSGLQFPNYSSELNVNALELDDSALYLCASSLSVSGANVLTFGAGSRLTVL.

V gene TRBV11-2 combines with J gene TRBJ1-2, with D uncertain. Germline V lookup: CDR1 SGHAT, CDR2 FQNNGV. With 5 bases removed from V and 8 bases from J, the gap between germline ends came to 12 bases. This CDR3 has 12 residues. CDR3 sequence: CASSGIRGGYTF. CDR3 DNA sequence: TGTGCCAGCAGCGGCATTAGAGGGGGCTACACCTTC.

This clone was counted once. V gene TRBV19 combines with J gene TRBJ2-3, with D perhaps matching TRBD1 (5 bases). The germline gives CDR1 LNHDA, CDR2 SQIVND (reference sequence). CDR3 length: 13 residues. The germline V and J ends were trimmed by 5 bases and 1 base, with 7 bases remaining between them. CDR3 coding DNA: TGTGCCAGTAGTGTACAGGGCACAGATACGCAGTATTTT. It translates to CASSVQGTDTQYF.

The CDR3 DNA sequence: TGCGCCAGCAGCGGCGGGACTAGCCCGTCGTTGGGTACGCAGTATTTT. This gives the protein CASSGGTSPSLGTQYF. This chain links TRBV5-1 with TRBJ2-3; 9 positions agree with TRBD2. CDR3 size: 16 residues. After removal of 4 bases from V and 8 bases from J, the junction contained 14 bases not matched to a gene. Germline-derived CDR1 and CDR2 are SGHRS and YFSETQ.

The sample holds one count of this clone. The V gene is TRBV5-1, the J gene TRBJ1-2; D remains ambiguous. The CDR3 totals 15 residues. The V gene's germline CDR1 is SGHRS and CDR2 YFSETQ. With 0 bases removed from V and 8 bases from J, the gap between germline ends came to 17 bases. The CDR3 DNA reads TGCGCCAGCAGCTTGGCCATAGGCAGGCGAGCCGGCTACACCTTC. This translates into CASSLAIGRRAGYTF. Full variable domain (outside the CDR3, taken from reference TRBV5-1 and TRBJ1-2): KAGVTQTPRYLIKTRGQQVTLSCSPISGHRSVSWYQQTPGQGLQFLFEYFSETQRNKGNFPGRFSGRQFSNSRSEMNVSTLELGDSALYLCASSLAIGRRAGYTFGSGTRLTVV.

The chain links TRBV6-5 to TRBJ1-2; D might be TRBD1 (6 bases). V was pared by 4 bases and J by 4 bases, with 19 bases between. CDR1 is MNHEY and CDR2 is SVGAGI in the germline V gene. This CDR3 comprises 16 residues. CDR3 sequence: CASSSPGQGPSYGYTF. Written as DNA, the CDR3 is TGTGCCAGCAGTTCTCCCGGGCAGGGGCCAAGCTATGGCTACACCTTC.

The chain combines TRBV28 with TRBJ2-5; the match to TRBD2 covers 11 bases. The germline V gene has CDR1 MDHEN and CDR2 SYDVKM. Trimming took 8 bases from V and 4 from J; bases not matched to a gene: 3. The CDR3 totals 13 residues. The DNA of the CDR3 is TGTGCCAGCCTAGCGGGAGGCCGAGAGACCCAGTACTTC. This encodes CASLAGGRETQYF.

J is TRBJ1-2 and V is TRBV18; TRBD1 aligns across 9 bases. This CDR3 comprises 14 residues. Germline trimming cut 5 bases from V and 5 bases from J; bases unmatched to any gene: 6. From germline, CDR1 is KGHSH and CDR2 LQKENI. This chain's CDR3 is CASSATGGVYGYTF. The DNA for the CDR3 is TGTGCCAGCTCAGCGACAGGGGGAGTATATGGCTACACCTTC.

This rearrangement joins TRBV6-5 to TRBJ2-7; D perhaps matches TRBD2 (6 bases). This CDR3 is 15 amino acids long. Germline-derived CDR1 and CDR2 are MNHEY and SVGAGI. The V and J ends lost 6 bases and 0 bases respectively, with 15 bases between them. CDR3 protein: CASRTAGTSSYEQYF. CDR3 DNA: TGTGCCAGCAGGACCGCCGGGACTTCCTCCTACGAGCAGTACTTC.